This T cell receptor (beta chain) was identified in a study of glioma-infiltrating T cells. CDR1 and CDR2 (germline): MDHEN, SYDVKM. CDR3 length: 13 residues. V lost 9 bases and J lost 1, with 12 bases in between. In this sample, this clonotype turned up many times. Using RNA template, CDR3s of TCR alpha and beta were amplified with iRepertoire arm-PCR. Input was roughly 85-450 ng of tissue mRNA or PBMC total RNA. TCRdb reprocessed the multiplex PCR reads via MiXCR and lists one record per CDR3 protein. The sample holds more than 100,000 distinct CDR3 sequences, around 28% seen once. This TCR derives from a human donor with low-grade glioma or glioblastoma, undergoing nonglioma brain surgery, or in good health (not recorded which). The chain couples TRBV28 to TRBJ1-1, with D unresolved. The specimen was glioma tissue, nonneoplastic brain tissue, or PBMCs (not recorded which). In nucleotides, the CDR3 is TGTGCCAGTGAACCCCCAGCGAACACTGAAGCTTTCTTT. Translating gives CASEPPANTEAFF. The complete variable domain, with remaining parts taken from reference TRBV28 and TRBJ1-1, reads DVKVTQSSRYLVKRTGEKVFLECVQDMDHENMFWYRQDPGLGLRLIYFSYDVKMKEKGDIPEGYSVSREKKERFSLILESASTNQTSMYLCASEPPANTEAFFGQGTRLTVV.